This T cell receptor beta chain was captured in a study of T-cell memory formation after mild COVID-19. 5'RACE with constant-segment primers yielded barcoded, UMI-tagged TCR alpha and TCR beta cDNA libraries. TCRdb redid the calling of the 5' RACE reads with MiXCR, one entry per CDR3 protein. Among over 70,000 distinct CDR3 sequences listed, about 15% were seen once. Regarding the study as a whole: Memory cells collected pre-infection included some clones that later responded, suggesting cross-reactive memory joined. Nothing showed for sure that second-wave clones peaking on day 37 were SARS-CoV-2 specific. Of the contracting clones, CD4+ ones lay mainly in CM and EM, and CD8+ ones in EMRA.

V lost 1 base and J lost 0, with 6 bases in between. CDR1 MGHRA and CDR2 YSYEKL come from the germline V gene. The CDR3 is made up of 14 amino acids. The sample holds a few counts of this clonotype. Its antigen remains unidentified. The V and J genes are TRBV4-1 and TRBJ2-5; D gene unclear. The sequencing input was PBMCs or a T cell subset sorted from them (not recorded which). This TCR was recovered from a man aged 18 to 30 who had mild COVID-19 (a few samples of this study predate the infection). Cell type and time point are not known. CDR3 in DNA: TGCGCCAGCAGCCAAGTTGAGTACCAAGAGACCCAGTACTTC. The encoded protein is CASSQVEYQETQYF.